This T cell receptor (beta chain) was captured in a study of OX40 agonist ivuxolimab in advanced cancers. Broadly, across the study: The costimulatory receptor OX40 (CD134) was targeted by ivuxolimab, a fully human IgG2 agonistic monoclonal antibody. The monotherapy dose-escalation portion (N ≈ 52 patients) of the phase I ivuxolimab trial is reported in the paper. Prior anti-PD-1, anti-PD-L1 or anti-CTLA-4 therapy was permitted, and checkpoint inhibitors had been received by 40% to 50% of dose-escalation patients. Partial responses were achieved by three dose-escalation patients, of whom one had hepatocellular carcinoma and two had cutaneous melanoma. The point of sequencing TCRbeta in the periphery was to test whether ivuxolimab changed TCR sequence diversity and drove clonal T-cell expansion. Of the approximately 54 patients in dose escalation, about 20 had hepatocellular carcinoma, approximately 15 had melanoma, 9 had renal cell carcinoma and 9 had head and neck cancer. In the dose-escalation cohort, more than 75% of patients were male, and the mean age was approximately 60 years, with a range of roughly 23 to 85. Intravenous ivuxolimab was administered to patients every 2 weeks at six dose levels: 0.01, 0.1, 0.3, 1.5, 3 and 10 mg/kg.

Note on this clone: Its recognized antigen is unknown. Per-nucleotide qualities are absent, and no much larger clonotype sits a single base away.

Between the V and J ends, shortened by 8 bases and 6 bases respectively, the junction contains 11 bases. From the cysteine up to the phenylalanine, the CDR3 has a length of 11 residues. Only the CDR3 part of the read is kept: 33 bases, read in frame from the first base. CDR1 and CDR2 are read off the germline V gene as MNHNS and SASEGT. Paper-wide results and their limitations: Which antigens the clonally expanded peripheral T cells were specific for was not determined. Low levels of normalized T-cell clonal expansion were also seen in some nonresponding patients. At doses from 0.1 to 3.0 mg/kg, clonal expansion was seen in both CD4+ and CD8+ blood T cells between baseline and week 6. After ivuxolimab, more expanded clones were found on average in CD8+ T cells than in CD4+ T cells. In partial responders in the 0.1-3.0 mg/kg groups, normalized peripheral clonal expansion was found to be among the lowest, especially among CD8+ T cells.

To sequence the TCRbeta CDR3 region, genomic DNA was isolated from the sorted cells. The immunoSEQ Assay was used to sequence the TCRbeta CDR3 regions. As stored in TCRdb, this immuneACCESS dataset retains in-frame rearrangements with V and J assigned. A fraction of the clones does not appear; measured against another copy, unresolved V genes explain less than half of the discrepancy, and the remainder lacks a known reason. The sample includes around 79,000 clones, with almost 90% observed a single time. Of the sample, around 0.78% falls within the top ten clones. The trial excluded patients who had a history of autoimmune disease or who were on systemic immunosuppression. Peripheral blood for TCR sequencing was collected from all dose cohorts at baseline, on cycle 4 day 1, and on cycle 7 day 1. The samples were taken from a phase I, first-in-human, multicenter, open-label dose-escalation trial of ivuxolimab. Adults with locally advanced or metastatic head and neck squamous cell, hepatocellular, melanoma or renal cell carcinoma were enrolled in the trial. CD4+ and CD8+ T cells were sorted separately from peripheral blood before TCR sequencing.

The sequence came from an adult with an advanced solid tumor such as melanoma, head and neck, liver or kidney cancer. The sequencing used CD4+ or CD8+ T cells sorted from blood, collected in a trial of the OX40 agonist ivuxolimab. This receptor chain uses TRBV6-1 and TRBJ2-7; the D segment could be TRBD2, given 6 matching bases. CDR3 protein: CASLDYLEQYF. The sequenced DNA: TGTGCCAGCTTGGACTATCTCGAGCAGTACTTC.